This TCR beta chain was captured in a study of cytomegalovirus exposure and HLA in healthy donors. The CDR3 has 15 amino acids. CDR1 is SGHDT and CDR2 is YYEEEE in the germline V gene. V was trimmed by 0 bases and J by 7 bases, leaving 11 bases between them. Study-wide results and caveats: Most TCR sequences were rare, but some public TCRs occurred in many donors. The authors later linked a missense DCLRE1C variant to TCR beta V- and J-gene trimming. In vitro confirmation showed three CMV-associated chains to be CMV antigen specific. Diagnosis of cytomegalovirus status made by the classifier reportedly showed high specificity and sensitivity.

The study ran its PCR with 60 Vbeta and 13 Jbeta primers. TCRdb's copy holds only in-frame clones and misses some; the assay was immunoSEQ multiplex PCR. Of hundreds of thousands of clones listed, 83% are singletons. On this clone: Its antigen is unidentified.

This clonotype originated in a girl aged 10-17 years in good health and CMV-seronegative. The genes are TRBV5-6 and TRBJ1-6; TRBD1 is a possible D gene (6 bases). Sequenced input: PBMCs. The CDR3 loop reads CASSLGAGDNSPLHF. Here the CDR3 DNA reads TGTGCCAGCAGCTTGGGGGCAGGGGACAATTCACCCCTCCACTTT.